This TCR beta chain was identified during a study of T cells after posttransplantation cyclophosphamide. Overall study results and limits: Tissue-infiltrating T cells from skin or gut overlapped little with blood T cells. Later blood repertoires were often dominated by clones from the donor CD8+ memory compartment.

Germline V CDR1 and CDR2: SGDLS, YYNGEE. The V and J ends lost 1 base and 6 bases, in that order; junction bases with no gene match: 8. The CDR3 extends over 16 amino acids. Using immunoSEQ multiplex PCR, the repertoire was profiled, and TCRdb retains in-frame clones only, with some absent. The sample lists tens of thousands of clones, about 91% occurring once. Cells defined as naive were viable CD3+CD4+ or CD3+CD8+ and CCR7+CD45RA+CD45RO-CD95-CD27+CD28+. Peripheral blood was collected from the related graft donor on the marrow donation day. Details on this clone: Its antigen remains unidentified.

The clonotype originates from a young man in good health and a related stem cell transplant donor. This sequence joins TRBV9 and TRBJ2-3; 10 nucleotides line up with TRBD2. The specimen sequenced was naive CD4+ T cells sorted from blood. CDR3 amino acids: CASSVFSGGAWDTQYF. Written as DNA, the CDR3 is TGTGCCAGCAGCGTATTCAGCGGGGGGGCCTGGGATACGCAGTATTTT.